These 4 T cell receptor beta chains were sequenced from one sample in a study of neoadjuvant anti-PD-1 for oral cavity cancer. TCRdb's table, derived via immunoSEQ multiplex PCR, lists solely in-frame clones and lacks some. The table records approximately 43,000 clones, 65% to 85% of them present only once. Indicated time point: after neoadjuvant nivolumab, at surgical resection. The input for sequencing was PBMCs, taken after nivolumab (anti-PD-1) treatment. All receptors derive from a person aged 35-79 years with oral cavity squamous cell carcinoma.

The chain is built from TRBV20-1 and TRBJ2-5; weak D call: TRBD2 (5 bases). From germline, CDR1 is DFQATT and CDR2 SNEGSKA (reference sequence). This CDR3 contains 10 residues. V was shortened by 6 bases and J by 3 bases, with 5 bases between the two germline ends. The CDR3 sequence is CSAGEETQYF. CDR3 bases: TGCAGTGCGGGAGAAGAGACCCAGTACTTC.

This clone showed up just once. The chain combines TRBV29-1 with TRBJ2-2; 8 nucleotides align to TRBD1. CDR1 is SQVTM, CDR2 ANQGSEA, per germline. With 4 bases clipped from V and 9 bases from J, the junction kept 10 bases outside the gene matches. The CDR3 has 14 residues. DNA for the CDR3: TGCAGCGTTGTCTGGCAGGGGGCATTCCGGGAGCTGTTTTTT. Its protein product is CSVVWQGAFRELFF.

The chain recombines TRBV6-6 with TRBJ1-4; no reliable D call. The germline gives CDR1 MNHNY, CDR2 SVGAGI (reference sequence). This CDR3 comprises 12 residues. With 2 bases removed from V and 10 bases from J, the gap between germline ends came to 8 bases. CDR3: CASSYTEGKLFF. In DNA, the CDR3 is TGTGCCAGCAGTTACACGGAGGGAAAACTGTTTTTT.

In this sample, this clone turned up a few times. The chain uses TRBV25-1 and TRBJ1-2; weak D call: TRBD1 (6 bases). Germline loops: CDR1 MGHDK, CDR2 SYGVNS. The CDR3 sequence is 14 residues long. Trimming stripped 7 bases from V and 3 bases from J, with 15 bases between. The CDR3 region has the DNA TGTGCCAGCAATGGAGGGGGTCGCGACTATGGCTACACCTTC. Amino acids: CASNGGGRDYGYTF.